This T cell receptor beta chain originates from a study of T-cell reconstitution after alpha-beta-depleted transplantation in children. The CDR3 length is 16 residues. Germline V CDR1 and CDR2: MGHRA, YSYEKL. V gave up 2 bases and J gave up 1 base, with 12 bases separating them. Preparation of the TCRbeta library used unique molecular identifiers. TCRdb recomputed calls from the PCR reads with MiXCR, one row per CDR3 protein. The repertoire holds approximately 520,000 distinct CDR3 sequences, with over 9.5% as singletons. Notes on this clonotype: The target antigen is unknown.

Findings and limits, study-wide: At one year after transplant, newly produced T cells mostly accounted for T-cell counts and diversity. The origin of high day-60 TCRbeta diversity in some patients lay in surviving recipient T cells and thymic progenitors.

The origin of this receptor is a female patient aged 2-10 years who had a stem cell transplant for aplastic anemia, so the T cells may come from the graft donor. This sequence joins TRBV4-1 and TRBJ1-5, with D perhaps matching TRBD1 (6 bases). Sequences were derived from PBMCs, mostly from graft donor cells, sampled 180 days after TCRalphabeta/CD19-depleted stem cell transplant. For the CDR3, the DNA is TGCGCCAGCAGCCAAAAAGGGACACCAAGCAATCAGCCCCAGCATTTT. Encoded protein: CASSQKGTPSNQPQHF.